This entry features one T cell receptor (beta chain) sequence. Its antigen is as yet unknown. From germline, CDR1 is SGHVS and CDR2 FQNEAQ. Trimming at V came to 5 bases and at J to 5 bases, leaving 3 bases not matched to a gene. This CDR3 is built from 16 residues. This sample was included in a study of T-cell reconstitution after alpha-beta-depleted transplantation in children. Broader study findings: T-cell counts and diversity at one year following transplant were attributed mainly to newly produced T cells. It was surviving recipient T cells and thymic progenitors that gave some patients high TCRbeta diversity at day 60. About two months after transplant, alpha-beta T cells reportedly came from several hundred expanded graft clones.

During its preparation, the TCRbeta library received unique molecular identifiers. TCRdb re-derived calls from the PCR reads in MiXCR, one entry per CDR3 protein. The data hold about 980,000 distinct CDR3 sequences, with 25% to 30% observed a single time. The clonotype originates from a boy younger than two who had a stem cell transplant for SCID, so the T cells may come from the graft donor. This material consisted of PBMCs, mostly from graft donor cells, taken 360 days after TCRalphabeta/CD19-depleted stem cell transplant. The chain recombines TRBV7-8 with TRBJ2-1, with 16 bases that match TRBD2. The CDR3 loop is CASSPGLAGGHNEQFF. As DNA, the CDR3 is TGTGCCAGCAGCCCGGGACTAGCGGGGGGGCACAATGAGCAGTTCTTC.